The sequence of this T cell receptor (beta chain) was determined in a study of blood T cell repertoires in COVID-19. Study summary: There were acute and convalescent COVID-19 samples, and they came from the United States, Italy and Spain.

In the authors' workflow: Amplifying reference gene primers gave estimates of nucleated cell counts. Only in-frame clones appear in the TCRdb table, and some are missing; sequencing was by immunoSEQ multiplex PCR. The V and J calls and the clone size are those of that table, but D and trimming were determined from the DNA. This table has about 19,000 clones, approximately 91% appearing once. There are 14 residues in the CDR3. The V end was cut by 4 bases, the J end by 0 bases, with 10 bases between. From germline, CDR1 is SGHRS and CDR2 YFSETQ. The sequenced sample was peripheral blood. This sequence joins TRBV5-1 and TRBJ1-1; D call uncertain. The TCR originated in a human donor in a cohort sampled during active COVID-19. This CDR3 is CASSPGGVNTEAFF. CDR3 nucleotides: TGCGCCAGCAGCCCGGGCGGGGTGAACACTGAAGCTTTCTTT. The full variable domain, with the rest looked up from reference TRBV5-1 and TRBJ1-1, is KAGVTQTPRYLIKTRGQQVTLSCSPISGHRSVSWYQQTPGQGLQFLFEYFSETQRNKGNFPGRFSGRQFSNSRSEMNVSTLELGDSALYLCASSPGGVNTEAFFGQGTRLTVV.